This record looks at one T cell receptor beta chain sequence and its context. Its antigen is not identified. The data were obtained in a study of blood T cells in healthy people across ages. For the study at large: Template-switching capture recovered about one barcoded beta molecule per two T cells.

Next came a second PCR, run for about 6 to 12 cycles, which used a sample-barcoded 5' primer along with a J-beta primer mix. TCRdb fed the 5' RACE reads into MiXCR, producing one record per CDR3 protein. The table records roughly 1,700,000 distinct CDR3 sequences, about 28% of them present only once. Notes on the study in general: Unknown donor CMV status possibly confounded expanded clonotype changes.

Sequencing was carried out using blood. The clonotype comes from a woman aged 25 to 39 in good health.

CDR3 coding DNA: TGTGCCAGCAGCTTAGCACGGCAGGAATCAGGAGAGCAGTTCTTC. This codes for CASSLARQESGEQFF. The chain has TRBV7-2 and TRBJ2-1; D unresolved. Deletions cut 0 bases from V and 10 bases from J, with 16 bases between. The CDR3 length is 15 residues. Germline V gene sequence: CDR1 SGHTA, CDR2 FQGNSA. Supplemented by reference TRBV7-2 and TRBJ2-1, the full variable domain reads GAGVSQSPSNKVTEKGKDVELRCDPISGHTALYWYRQSLGQGLEFLIYFQGNSAPDKSGLPSDRFSAERTGGSVSTLTIQRTQQEDSAVYLCASSLARQESGEQFFGPGTRLTVL.